Listed below are T cell receptor beta chains from one sample, sequenced in a study of T cells in Graves' hyperthyroidism and ophthalmopathy. TCRdb reprocessed the multiplex PCR reads with MiXCR, giving one entry per CDR3 protein. The data hold 500,000 to 800,000 distinct CDR3 sequences, with roughly 15% observed a single time. What was sequenced was blood. These TCRs come from a woman in her 50s with Graves' ophthalmopathy. CDR3s include the opening cysteine and the closing phenylalanine or tryptophan. Each record gives: CDR3 DNA, CDR3 protein, J gene, clone size, D gene, V gene. A D gene is named only where the DNA matches it firmly. Expanded clones get a size class; other rows say once, few or many, or leave the size out.

TGCGCCAGCAGCTTGGGAAGCGGGAGCGGAACAGATACGCAGTATTTT | CASSLGSGSGTDTQYF | TRBJ2-3 | many | TRBD2 | TRBV5-1
TGTGCCAGCAGCCCGACCGGGACAGGGGGTTTAGACGAGCAGTACTTC | CASSPTGTGGLDEQYF | TRBJ2-7 | many | TRBD1 | TRBV28
TGTGCCAGTAGCCCTATTCCGGGACTAGCGGGAGTAAAGGCAGATACGCAGTATTTT | CASSPIPGLAGVKADTQYF | TRBJ2-3 | - | TRBD2 | TRBV19
TGCGCCAGCAGCTTGCCTCTGAGCACAGATACGCAGTATTTT | CASSLPLSTDTQYF | TRBJ2-3 | - | - | TRBV5-1
TGTGCCTGGAACGAGACACCAAGAGATTACGAGCAGTACTTC | CAWNETPRDYEQYF | TRBJ2-7 | many | - | TRBV30
TGTGCCAGCAGCCGGGACGGCCCCTATGGCTACACCTTC | CASSRDGPYGYTF | TRBJ1-2 | few | - | TRBV7-9
TGTGCCAGCAGCCAAGGGCGGGGCAGGGCTAACTATGGCTACACCTTC | CASSQGRGRANYGYTF | TRBJ1-2 | many | - | TRBV4-2
TGTGCCAGCAGCTTATATATTTCCGGACTAGCGTACTACGAGCAGTACTTC | CASSLYISGLAYYEQYF | TRBJ2-7 | many | TRBD2 | TRBV7-8
TGTGCCAGCAGCCACATCCCAACGGATAGGGGAGCTTTCTTT | CASSHIPTDRGAFF | TRBJ1-1 | few | - | TRBV14
TGTGCCAGTAGCCTCACACAGATTCTACAGGGGGCCAGCACTGAAGCTTTCTTT | CASSLTQILQGASTEAFF | TRBJ1-1 | few | TRBD1 | TRBV19
TGTGCCAGCAGCCACCTTTCGACCCTAGCGGGAGTCCTTGAGCAGTACTTC | CASSHLSTLAGVLEQYF | TRBJ2-7 | many | TRBD2 | TRBV7-2
TGTGCCAGCGGGCTTTATAGCGGGAGCAGAGCAGATACGCAGTATTTT | CASGLYSGSRADTQYF | TRBJ2-3 | many | TRBD2 | TRBV27
TGTGCCAGCAGTTACTTCCCCGGGGAGCTGTTTTTT | CASSYFPGELFF | TRBJ2-2 | - | - | TRBV6-2/TRBV6-3
TGCGCCAGCAGCCAAGCTTCGGGTCGGTCCTACGAGCAGTACTTC | CASSQASGRSYEQYF | TRBJ2-7 | many | - | TRBV4-3
TGTGCCAGCAGCCGGATGGTTGGCTACACCTTC | CASSRMVGYTF | TRBJ1-2 | - | - | TRBV12-3/TRBV12-4
TGTGCCAGCAGTGAACCTACATACACAGATACGCAGTATTTT | CASSEPTYTDTQYF | TRBJ2-3 | once | - | TRBV2
TGTGCCAGCAGCCAAGATCCGGGTGAAGCTTTCTTT | CASSQDPGEAFF | TRBJ1-1 | many | - | TRBV3-1
TGTGCCAGCAGTCGACTAGCGGGAGGTGCCTACAATGAGCAGTTCTTC | CASSRLAGGAYNEQFF | TRBJ2-1 | few | TRBD2 | TRBV6-1
TGCGCCAGCAGCCAAGCCGGGAGTTATGACAATGAGCAGTTCTTC | CASSQAGSYDNEQFF | TRBJ2-1 | - | - | TRBV4-3
TGTGCCAGCAGTGTAGCCTCATCCTACAATGAGCAGTTCTTC | CASSVASSYNEQFF | TRBJ2-1 | many | - | TRBV9
TGTGCCAGCAGCCAACCCCCCACAGGGGACAGGCGCAATGAGCAGTTCTTC | CASSQPPTGDRRNEQFF | TRBJ2-1 | many | TRBD1 | TRBV7-8
TGTGCCAGCAGCTTCAGACAGGATGTAATAGATACGCAGTATTTT | CASSFRQDVIDTQYF | TRBJ2-3 | many | - | TRBV13
TGTGCCAGCAGCCCTCGTGGGACAGGGGGCTGGAGCTCCTATAATTCACCCCTCCACTTT | CASSPRGTGGWSSYNSPLHF | TRBJ1-6 | few | TRBD1 | TRBV3-1
TGTGCCAGCAGCTTCCATAGCGGGAGCGGAGAGACCCAGTACTTC | CASSFHSGSGETQYF | TRBJ2-5 | many | TRBD2 | TRBV7-9
TGTGCCAGTAGTAGGACTAGCTCGTTGGAGACCCAGTACTTC | CASSRTSSLETQYF | TRBJ2-5 | few | TRBD2 | TRBV19
TGTGCCAGCCTCGACAGGGGCGGAAACACTGAAGCTTTCTTT | CASLDRGGNTEAFF | TRBJ1-1 | many | TRBD1 | TRBV28
TGTGCCAGTAGTATCGTCACGGGAGGGTGGGATGAGCAGTTCTTC | CASSIVTGGWDEQFF | TRBJ2-1 | - | TRBD2 | TRBV19
TGCGCCAGCAGCTTGGAGTGGGGGCCCGCCACGAACACCGGGGAGCTGTTTTTT | CASSLEWGPATNTGELFF | TRBJ2-2 | many | - | TRBV5-1
TGTGCCAGCTCACCACGGGAGGGGTCCAAAAACATTCAGTACTTC | CASSPREGSKNIQYF | TRBJ2-4 | many | TRBD2 | TRBV18
TGTGCCAGCAGCCCTGTCGTGCGTTTGGTCCGCGATAATTCACCCCTCCACTTT | CASSPVVRLVRDNSPLHF | TRBJ1-6 | few | - | TRBV3-1
TGTGCCAGCAGCTTAGGGGGACAGGAGTATGGCTACATCTTC | CASSLGGQEYGYIF | TRBJ1-2 | - | TRBD1 | TRBV7-6
TGTGCCAGTAGTATACAAACAGGGAGTACAGATACGCAGTATTTT | CASSIQTGSTDTQYF | TRBJ2-3 | few | - | TRBV19
TGTGCCAGCAGCTGGACGGGACTGATACAAGAGACCCAGTACTTC | CASSWTGLIQETQYF | TRBJ2-5 | - | - | TRBV5-5
TGCAGTGCTAGAGATCCCGCCAGTGGCTACACCTTC | CSARDPASGYTF | TRBJ1-2 | - | - | TRBV20-1
TGTGCCAGCAGTTCCCCGAGCCGGAGTAGCAATCAGCCCCAGCATTTT | CASSSPSRSSNQPQHF | TRBJ1-5 | many | - | TRBV12-3/TRBV12-4
TGTGCCATCAGTGCGGGACAGGGGGCACGGGCCACCGGGGAGCTGTTTTTT | CAISAGQGARATGELFF | TRBJ2-2 | many | TRBD1 | TRBV10-3
TGTGCCAGCAGCTTAATCCTTGGCGCTGAAGCTTTCTTT | CASSLILGAEAFF | TRBJ1-1 | few | - | TRBV7-3
TGTGCCAGCAGCTTAACCGGGACTAGCGGGAGAGGGGATACGCAGTATTTT | CASSLTGTSGRGDTQYF | TRBJ2-3 | many | TRBD2 | TRBV7-3
TGTGCCAGCAGCTTAGCAGGGGATAACACCGGGGAGCTGTTTTTT | CASSLAGDNTGELFF | TRBJ2-2 | many | - | TRBV7-2
TGTGCCATCAGGCTACTAGAAACAGATACGCAGTATTTT | CAIRLLETDTQYF | TRBJ2-3 | - | - | TRBV10-3
TGTGCCAGCAGCTTAGTAGATGAGACCCAGTACTTC | CASSLVDETQYF | TRBJ2-5 | - | - | TRBV7-9
TGTGCCTGGAGTTTGGGTTTAGCGGGATTCCAAGAGACCCAGTACTTC | CAWSLGLAGFQETQYF | TRBJ2-5 | - | TRBD2 | TRBV30
TGTGCCAGCAGCTTGGTATCGAGCTCCTACGGGCAGTACTTC | CASSLVSSSYGQYF | TRBJ2-7 | few | - | TRBV11-3
TGTGCCAGCAGTTTACTGGGGGGGGAGGCTTCACCCCTCCACTTT | CASSLLGGEASPLHF | TRBJ1-6 | - | - | TRBV27
TGTGCCAGCAGCCCATCGCGACTAGTGAACACCGGGGAGCTGTTTTTT | CASSPSRLVNTGELFF | TRBJ2-2 | few | - | TRBV7-8
TGTGCCAGCTCGCCTGGACAGGGGAGTGTATTCTCTCAGTTCTTC | CASSPGQGSVFSQFF | TRBJ2-1 | many | TRBD1 | TRBV18
TGCAGCGTTGAAGATCAGGGAAGCCGGGGAGAGACCCAGTACTTC | CSVEDQGSRGETQYF | TRBJ2-5 | - | - | TRBV29-1
TGTGCCAGCAGTAAAGAGACAGGGGATCTCGGGCAGTACTTC | CASSKETGDLGQYF | TRBJ2-7 | - | TRBD1 | TRBV2
TGTGCCAGCAGTGGAGTGGGTTTCGGGACTGAAGCTTTCTTT | CASSGVGFGTEAFF | TRBJ1-1 | few | - | TRBV6-1
TGCAGTGCTAGGGTTATACGAGGGTACAATGAGCAGTTCTTC | CSARVIRGYNEQFF | TRBJ2-1 | many | - | TRBV20-1
TGTGCCAGCCTAGGACTGGGGCAAGAGACCCAGTACTTC | CASLGLGQETQYF | TRBJ2-5 | - | - | TRBV6-2/TRBV6-3
TGTGCCAGCAGGAGACCGACTGAATACGAGCAGTACTTC | CASRRPTEYEQYF | TRBJ2-7 | many | - | TRBV6-1
TGTGCCAGCAGCGTTAGCGGGAGAAGCAATGAGCAGTTCTTC | CASSVSGRSNEQFF | TRBJ2-1 | few | TRBD2 | TRBV9